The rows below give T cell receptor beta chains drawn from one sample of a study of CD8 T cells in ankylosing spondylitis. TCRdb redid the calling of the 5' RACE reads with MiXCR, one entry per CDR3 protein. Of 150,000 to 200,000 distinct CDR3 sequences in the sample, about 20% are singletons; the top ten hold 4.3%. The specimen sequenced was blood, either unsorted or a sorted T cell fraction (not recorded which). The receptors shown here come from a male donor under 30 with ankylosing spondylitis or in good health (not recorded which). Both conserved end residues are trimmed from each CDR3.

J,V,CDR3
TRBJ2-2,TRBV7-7,ASSFAREGRYTGELF
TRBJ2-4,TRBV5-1,ASSLENMKNIQY
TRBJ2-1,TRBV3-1,ASSQQPQGGNEQF
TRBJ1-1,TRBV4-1,ASSQDTPNTEAF
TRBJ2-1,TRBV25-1,ASSEFGGSGYNEQF
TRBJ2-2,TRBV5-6,ASSSFGFGNAGELF
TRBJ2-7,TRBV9,ASSPGLAGFYEQY
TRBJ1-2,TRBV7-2,ASSSTHRGPRYGYT
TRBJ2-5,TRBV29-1,SYGQGERKTQY
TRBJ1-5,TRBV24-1,ATSEPGGNQPQH
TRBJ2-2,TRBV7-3,ASSLSSGNTGELF